These 22 T cell receptor beta chains were all obtained from the same sample, sequenced in a study of blood T cell repertoires in COVID-19. The table came from immunoSEQ multiplex PCR; TCRdb's copy has only in-frame clones and leaves some out. Among 80,000 or so clones listed, approximately 90% were seen once. The sample taken for sequencing was peripheral blood. The receptors derive from a man aged 50-59 years with acute or convalescent COVID-19.

This clone has a single count. Here the CDR3 reads CASSSVGGQVMPLDQPQHF. The CDR3 region has the DNA TGTGCCAGCAGTTCGGTAGGGGGACAGGTAATGCCACTCGATCAGCCCCAGCATTTT. This chain links TRBV28 with TRBJ1-5; 8 nucleotides agree with TRBD1. Germline V CDR1 and CDR2: MDHEN, SYDVKM. Unmatched junction bases numbered 19, after V lost 4 bases and J lost 5 bases. CDR3 length equals 19 residues.

V is TRBV5-1 and J is TRBJ2-1, with unresolved D. Germline V CDR1 and CDR2: SGHRS, YFSETQ. Trimming took off 4 bases at V and 8 bases at J, with 13 bases between the two ends. The CDR3 length is 13 residues. CDR3 residues: CASSAEVVYEQFF. DNA for the CDR3: TGCGCCAGCAGCGCCGAGGTAGTTTATGAGCAGTTCTTC.

The V and J genes are TRBV7-2 and TRBJ2-7; 7 bases are a match to TRBD1. V lost 0 bases, J lost 2 bases, and 10 bases stayed unmatched. The CDR3 spans 17 residues. From germline, CDR1 is SGHTA and CDR2 FQGNSA. In DNA form, the CDR3 reads TGTGCCAGCAGCTTAGCAGGCGGGCAGGGGGACCCCTACGAGCAGTACTTC. This gives the protein CASSLAGGQGDPYEQYF.

The table lists this clone with a count of one. This sequence joins TRBV6-5 and TRBJ2-6; maybe TRBD1 (5 bases). Germline CDR1 MNHEY, CDR2 SVGAGI. V lost 11 bases and J 2 bases, leaving 16 bases between the germline ends. The CDR3 extends over 15 amino acids. CDR3 in amino acids: CAGQLGAPGANVLTF. CDR3 in DNA: TGTGCCGGACAATTAGGGGCGCCTGGGGCCAACGTCCTGACTTTC.

The V gene is TRBV3-1 (or the pseudogene TRBV3-2), the J gene TRBJ1-5; 7 nucleotides line up with TRBD1. CDR3 length: 15 amino acids. The trim removed 2 bases at V and 7 bases at J, leaving 8 bases unmatched. Germline CDR1 and CDR2: LGHDT and YNNKEL (reference sequence). The CDR3 bases are TGTGCCAGCAGCCAAAGGGGGCAGGGGGGACAGCCCCAGCATTTT. Translated, it gives CASSQRGQGGQPQHF.

The rearrangement joins TRBV28 to TRBJ2-6, with unresolved D. Trimming removed 3 bases from V and 4 bases from J, with 7 bases in between. Germline CDR1 and CDR2: MDHEN and SYDVKM. The CDR3 consists of 14 residues. CDR3 residues: CASSFVRGANVLTF. The CDR3 DNA sequence: TGTGCCAGCAGTTTCGTCCGGGGGGCCAACGTCCTGACTTTC.

V is TRBV3-1 (or the pseudogene TRBV3-2) and J is TRBJ2-1; no firm D call. The germline CDR1 and CDR2 sequences are LGHDT and YNNKEL (reference sequence). V gave up 5 bases and J gave up 5 bases, with 10 bases separating them. The CDR3 covers 13 residues. This CDR3 reads CASSTSRNNEQFF. CDR3 nucleotides: TGTGCCAGCAGCACCTCTAGAAACAATGAGCAGTTCTTC.

This clone occurred a few times. The genes are TRBV19 and TRBJ1-2; tentatively, D is TRBD1 (5 bases). V lost 3 bases and J lost 6, with 14 bases in between. This CDR3 has 14 residues. Looked up from germline, CDR1 is LNHDA and CDR2 is SQIVND (reference sequence). In nucleotides, the CDR3 is TGTGCCAGTAGTATCGAAAGACAGAGACATGGCTACACCTTC. Translated, it gives CASSIERQRHGYTF.

V and J are TRBV5-6 and TRBJ1-1; 8 bases are a match to TRBD1. Trimming cost V 3 bases and J 0 bases; bases outside gene matches: 4. CDR3 size: 15 residues. CDR1 and CDR2 (germline): SGHDT, YYEEEE. The CDR3: CASSSWGQVNTEAFF. The CDR3 DNA sequence: TGTGCCAGCAGCTCGTGGGGACAGGTGAACACTGAAGCTTTCTTT.

The chain carries TRBV5-8 and TRBJ2-3; 7 bases are a match to TRBD2. The CDR3 length is 14 residues. Trimming cost V 2 bases and J 6 bases; bases outside gene matches: 6. Germline V CDR1 and CDR2: SGHTS, YDEGEE. The CDR3: CASSFNGEGDTQYF. The CDR3 coding sequence is TGTGCCAGCAGCTTTAATGGGGAGGGGGATACGCAGTATTTT.

The CDR3: CASSKTSGYTGELFF. As DNA, the CDR3 is TGTGCCAGCAGCAAGACTAGCGGGTACACCGGGGAGCTGTTTTTT. V is TRBV5-6 and J is TRBJ2-2; TRBD2 matches at 10 bases. J gave up 3 bases and V 4 bases, and 3 bases lay outside the gene matches. Germline lookup yields CDR1 SGHDT and CDR2 YYEEEE. The CDR3 has 15 amino acids.

CDR3 region: CASSLVHSGTPNYGYTF. CDR3 bases: TGTGCCAGCAGTTTAGTACATTCCGGGACACCTAACTATGGCTACACCTTC. The V gene is TRBV6-2 or TRBV6-3, the J gene TRBJ1-2; possibly TRBD1 for D (6 bases). The CDR3 is made up of 17 amino acids. Trimming removed 4 bases from V and 0 bases from J, with 18 bases in between. The germline V gene has CDR1 MNHEY and CDR2 SVGEGT.

The chain joins TRBV20-1 to TRBJ2-7; the match to TRBD2 covers 8 bases. Germline V gives CDR1 DFQATT, CDR2 SNEGSKA (reference sequence). V was pared by 3 bases and J by 11 bases, with 9 bases of the junction left unmatched. The CDR3 is made up of 12 amino acids. Written as DNA, the CDR3 is TGCAGTGCTAGTCAATCGGGGGGGGAAAAGTACTTC. Translating gives CSASQSGGEKYF.

This clone showed up just once. The chain joins TRBV24-1 to TRBJ1-6; TRBD1 matches 7 bases. This CDR3 is 18 amino acids long. The germline V gene has CDR1 KGHDR and CDR2 SFDVKD. The J segment lost 8 bases and the V segment lost 3 bases, leaving 15 bases of the junction unmatched. The DNA of the CDR3 is TGTGCCACCAGTGATATCCGGGACAGTCCCCCCAAGGATTCACCCCTCCACTTT. As protein: CATSDIRDSPPKDSPLHF.

This chain connects TRBV13 to TRBJ2-3; D is perhaps TRBD2 (6 bases). The V end was cut by 3 bases, the J end by 0 bases, with 13 bases between. The CDR3 extends over 16 amino acids. Per the germline V gene, CDR1 is PRHDT and CDR2 is FYEKMQ (reference sequence). In DNA, the CDR3 is TGTGCCAGCAGCTTTAACGGGGGAGCGAGCACAGATACGCAGTATTTT. Translating gives CASSFNGGASTDTQYF.

The chain has TRBV2 and TRBJ2-3; maybe TRBD2 (6 bases). There are 13 residues in the CDR3. Trimming removed 8 bases at V and 1 base at J, with 10 bases between. Per the germline V gene, CDR1 is SNHLY and CDR2 is FYNNEI. The CDR3 DNA reads as TGTGCCAGCGGGGACTCCCGCACAGATACGCAGTATTTT. The encoded protein is CASGDSRTDTQYF.

The chain links TRBV18 to TRBJ2-7; D may be TRBD1 (6 bases). V was cut by 4 bases and J by 0 bases, with 13 bases left in between. Germline assignment: CDR1 KGHSH and CDR2 LQKENI. The CDR3 contains 15 residues. CDR3 nucleotide sequence: TGTGCCAGCTCACATCGACAGGCCAACTCCTACGAGCAGTACTTC. Translating it yields CASSHRQANSYEQYF. Filled out from reference TRBV18 and TRBJ2-7, the complete variable domain reads NAGVMQNPRHLVRRRGQEARLRCSPMKGHSHVYWYRQLPEEGLKFMVYLQKENIIDESGMPKERFSAEFPKEGPSILRIQQVVRGDSAAYFCASSHRQANSYEQYFGPGTRLTVT.

The chain recombines TRBV19 with TRBJ2-2; TRBD2 matches at 7 bases. In germline, CDR1 is LNHDA, CDR2 SQIVND (reference sequence). This CDR3 is built from 14 residues. J gave up 4 bases and V 8 bases, and 7 bases lay outside the gene matches. CDR3 nucleotides: TGTGCCAGTGCGGGGCTAGCGGCCACCGGGGAGCTGTTTTTT. Amino acids: CASAGLAATGELFF.

The chain links TRBV28 to TRBJ2-1; 9 nucleotides align to TRBD1. The CDR3 runs to 17 residues. V shed 4 bases and J 7 bases; nucleotides not matched to a gene: 14. The germline V gene has CDR1 MDHEN and CDR2 SYDVKM. The CDR3 loop is CASSSPTGGMSRNEQFF. CDR3 nucleotides: TGTGCCAGCAGTTCACCGACAGGGGGAATGAGTCGGAATGAGCAGTTCTTC.

Remarks on this clone: The germline gene is not matched at one end of the junction; a read error may be the cause. The chain carries TRBV6-6 and TRBJ1-6; unclear D gene. The CDR3 has 12 residues. Germline CDR1 MNHNY, CDR2 SVGAGI (reference sequence). CDR3 sequence (DNA): TGTGCCAGCACCGACTATGATTCACCCCTCCACTTT. As protein: CASTDYDSPLHF.

V and J are TRBV20-1 and TRBJ2-1; D gene unclear. This CDR3 region has 11 residues. Germline V gene lookup returns CDR1 DFQATT and CDR2 SNEGSKA (reference sequence). V lost 3 bases, J lost 6 bases, and 6 bases lay in between. DNA for the CDR3: TGCAGTGCTAGTAGCTCCAATGAGCAGTTCTTC. It yields the protein CSASSSNEQFF.

V usage is TRBV11-3 and J usage is TRBJ2-1; a possible D gene is TRBD1 (5 bases). The CDR3 has 14 amino acids. Germline loops: CDR1 SGHNT, CDR2 YENEEA. Trimming shortened V by 5 bases and J by 5 bases, and 13 bases separated the two germline ends. This CDR3 reads CASSPTDRHNEQFF. CDR3 nucleotides: TGTGCCAGCAGCCCCACCGACAGACACAATGAGCAGTTCTTC.